Described below is a single T cell receptor (beta chain) sequence and its context. Its antigen is still unknown. The data were taken from a study of CD8 T cells in ankylosing spondylitis. Whole-study results and caveats: What appeared characteristic of ankylosing spondylitis blood was a TCR beta motif of fewer than ten highly homologous variants. Significant enrichment of disease-linked clones was reportedly seen in matched ankylosing spondylitis synovial fluid. Clones linked with disease were CD8+ and fairly uncommon in the peripheral blood.

A quantitative 5'-RACE method, one with molecular barcodes, was used to make TCR beta libraries. TCRdb ran MiXCR on the 5' RACE reads and lists one entry per CDR3 protein. The sample gives hundreds of thousands of distinct CDR3 sequences, approximately 26% of which show up once; 0.89% is in the top ten. The clonotype comes from a male donor with ankylosing spondylitis. The sequenced sample consisted of blood, either unsorted or a sorted T cell fraction (not recorded which).

CDR3 in DNA: TGCAGCGTCCCCGTGTTGGGGATGATGAACACTGAAGCTTTCTTT. Amino acids: CSVPVLGMMNTEAFF. J is TRBJ1-1 and V is TRBV20-1; D gene ambiguous. Germline CDR1 and CDR2: DFQATT and SNEGSKA (reference sequence). This CDR3 is 15 amino acids long.